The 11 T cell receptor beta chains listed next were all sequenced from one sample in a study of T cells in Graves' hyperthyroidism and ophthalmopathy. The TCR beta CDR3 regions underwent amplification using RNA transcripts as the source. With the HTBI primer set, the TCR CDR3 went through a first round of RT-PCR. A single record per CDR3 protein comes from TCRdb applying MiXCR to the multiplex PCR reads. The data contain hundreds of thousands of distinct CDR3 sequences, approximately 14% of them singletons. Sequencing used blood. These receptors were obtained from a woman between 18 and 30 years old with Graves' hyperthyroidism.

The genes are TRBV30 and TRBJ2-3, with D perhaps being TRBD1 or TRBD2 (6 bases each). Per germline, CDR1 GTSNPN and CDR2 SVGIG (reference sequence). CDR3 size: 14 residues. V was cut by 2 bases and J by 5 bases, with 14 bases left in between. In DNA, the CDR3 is TGTGCCTGGAGTACGGTAGGGGGGTTAGATACGCAGTATTTT. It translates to CAWSTVGGLDTQYF.

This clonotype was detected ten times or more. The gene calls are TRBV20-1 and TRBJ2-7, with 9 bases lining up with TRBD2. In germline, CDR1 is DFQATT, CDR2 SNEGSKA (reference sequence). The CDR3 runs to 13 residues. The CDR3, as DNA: TGCAGCGCCGCGGGGGGGATATCCTACGAGCAGTACTTC. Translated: CSAAGGISYEQYF.

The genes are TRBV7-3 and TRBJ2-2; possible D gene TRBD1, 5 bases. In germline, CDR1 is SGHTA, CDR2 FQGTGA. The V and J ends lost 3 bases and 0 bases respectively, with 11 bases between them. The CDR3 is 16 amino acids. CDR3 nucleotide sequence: TGTGCCAGCAGCTTCAAAAAGGGGACGAACACCGGGGAGCTGTTTTTT. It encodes CASSFKKGTNTGELFF.

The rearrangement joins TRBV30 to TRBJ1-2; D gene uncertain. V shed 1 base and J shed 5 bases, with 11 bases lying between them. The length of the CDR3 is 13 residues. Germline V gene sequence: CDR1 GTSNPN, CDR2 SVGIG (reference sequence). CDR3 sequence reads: CAWSGSGDYGYTF. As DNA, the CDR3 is TGTGCCTGGAGTGGGTCAGGCGATTATGGCTACACCTTC.

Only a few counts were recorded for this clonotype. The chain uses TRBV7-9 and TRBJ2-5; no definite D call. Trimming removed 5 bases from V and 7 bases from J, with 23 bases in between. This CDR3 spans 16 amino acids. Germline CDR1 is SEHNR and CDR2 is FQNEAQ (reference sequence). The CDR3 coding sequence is TGTGCCAGCAGCCCCCCAGCGAATAGACTCCTTGGGACCCAGTACTTC. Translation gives CASSPPANRLLGTQYF.

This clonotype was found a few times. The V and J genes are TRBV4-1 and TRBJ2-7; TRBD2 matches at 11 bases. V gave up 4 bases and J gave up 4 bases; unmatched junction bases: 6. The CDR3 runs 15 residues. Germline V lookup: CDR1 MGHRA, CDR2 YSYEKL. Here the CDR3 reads CASSPLSGREYEQYF. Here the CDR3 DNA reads TGCGCCAGCAGCCCCCTTAGCGGGAGGGAATACGAGCAGTACTTC.

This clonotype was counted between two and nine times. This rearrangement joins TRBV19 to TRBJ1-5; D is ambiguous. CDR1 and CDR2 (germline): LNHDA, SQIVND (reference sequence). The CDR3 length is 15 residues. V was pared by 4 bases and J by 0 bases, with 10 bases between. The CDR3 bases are TGTGCCAGTAGTACTGAGGACGGTAGCAATCAGCCCCAGCATTTT. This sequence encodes CASSTEDGSNQPQHF.

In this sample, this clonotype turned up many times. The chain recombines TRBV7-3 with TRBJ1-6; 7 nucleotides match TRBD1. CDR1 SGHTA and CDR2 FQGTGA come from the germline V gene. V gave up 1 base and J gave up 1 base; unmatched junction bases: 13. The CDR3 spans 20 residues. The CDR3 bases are TGTGCCAGCAGCTTAAGAGTGACCGACAGGGTAGTTTCCTATAATTCACCCCTCCACTTT. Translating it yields CASSLRVTDRVVSYNSPLHF.

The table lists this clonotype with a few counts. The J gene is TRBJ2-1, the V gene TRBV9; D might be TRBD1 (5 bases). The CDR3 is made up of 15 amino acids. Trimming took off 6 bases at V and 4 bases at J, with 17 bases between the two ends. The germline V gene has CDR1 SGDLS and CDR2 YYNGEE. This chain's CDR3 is CASMSGTGPYNEQFF. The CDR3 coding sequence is TGTGCCAGCATGTCAGGAACAGGTCCATACAATGAGCAGTTCTTC.

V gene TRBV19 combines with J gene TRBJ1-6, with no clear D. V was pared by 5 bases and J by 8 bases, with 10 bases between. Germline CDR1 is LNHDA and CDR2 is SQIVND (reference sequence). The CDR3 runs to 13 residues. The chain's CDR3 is CASSSVSDSPLHF. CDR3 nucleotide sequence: TGTGCCAGTAGTTCTGTGTCTGATTCACCCCTCCACTTT.

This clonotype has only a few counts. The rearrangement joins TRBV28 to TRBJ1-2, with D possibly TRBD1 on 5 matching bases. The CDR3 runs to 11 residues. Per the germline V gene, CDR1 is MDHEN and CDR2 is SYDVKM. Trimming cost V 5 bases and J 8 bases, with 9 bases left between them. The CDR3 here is CASSRWGGYTF. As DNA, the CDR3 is TGTGCCAGCAGTCGTTGGGGGGGCTACACCTTC.